The rows below give T cell receptor beta chains drawn from one sample of a study of cytomegalovirus exposure and HLA in healthy donors. Profiled with immunoSEQ multiplex PCR; TCRdb holds only in-frame clones, not every one. Among fewer than 85,000 clones, 60% to 85% were seen once, and the ten largest hold roughly 6%. Sequencing used PBMCs. These receptors were collected from a male donor in good health and CMV-seropositive. The conserved cysteine and the conserved F or W are not part of the CDR3 here. A D gene is named only where the DNA matches it firmly.

cdr3_aa	v_call	d_call	j_call
ASSLSGVGETQY	TRBV7-3	NA	TRBJ2-5
ASSQGLHQPQH	TRBV18	NA	TRBJ1-5
ASSTGKTNTGELF	TRBV27	NA	TRBJ2-2
ASSEAGREF	TRBV2	TRBD2	TRBJ2-1
ASSPYMNTEAF	TRBV11-2	NA	TRBJ1-1
ASSYTTGSDQPQH	TRBV6-5	NA	TRBJ1-5
ASSSGTINGELF	TRBV6-6	TRBD2	TRBJ2-2
ASSRGGEQF	TRBV11-2	TRBD2	TRBJ2-1
ASRTLRTGNNYGYT	TRBV5-1	TRBD1	TRBJ1-2
AANRGTGVSGANVLT	TRBV28	TRBD1	TRBJ2-6
ASSLAPARNIQY	TRBV7-2	NA	TRBJ2-4
ATSRDRVLRTSGRADEQF	TRBV15	TRBD2	TRBJ2-1
ASSFERNEQF	TRBV5-1	NA	TRBJ2-1
ASSLDVLAGQETQY	TRBV5-1	TRBD2	TRBJ2-5
ASRPGQYGYT	TRBV28	NA	TRBJ1-2
ASSLTGKETQY	TRBV28	TRBD1	TRBJ2-5
ASSQAAPRTDTQY	TRBV14	NA	TRBJ2-3
ASSRDSLTEAF	TRBV6-5	TRBD1	TRBJ1-1
ASSLVVDTGELF	TRBV7-9	NA	TRBJ2-2
ASSQDWGRLNTEAF	TRBV4-2	NA	TRBJ1-1
ASSPPGNVHTEAF	TRBV5-1	NA	TRBJ1-1
ASNAGTEAF	TRBV6-5	NA	TRBJ1-1
ASSGMGQGRTGELF	TRBV28	TRBD1	TRBJ2-2
ARSSGSVRETQY	TRBV2	NA	TRBJ2-5
ASSPLTYEQY	TRBV28	NA	TRBJ2-7
ASSAPGLEEDTQY	TRBV9	TRBD2	TRBJ2-3
ASSFGQGRGGYGYT	TRBV5-6	TRBD1	TRBJ1-2
AWSATAYEQY	TRBV30	NA	TRBJ2-7
ASSEGREQY	TRBV10-2	NA	TRBJ2-7
ASSVVQGTGPRAITDTQY	TRBV9	TRBD1	TRBJ2-3
SVEGGQVHYGYT	TRBV29-1	TRBD1	TRBJ1-2
ASSLRRLASNHNEQF	TRBV11-2	TRBD2	TRBJ2-1
ASSLNDRSAF	TRBV28	NA	TRBJ1-1
AWSVLVQGVEQY	TRBV30	TRBD1	TRBJ2-7
ASSLGTENSPLH	TRBV5-1	NA	TRBJ1-6
SAIDRGEQY	TRBV29-1	NA	NA
ASSPQGAAETQY	TRBV5-4	TRBD1	TRBJ2-5
ASSGGYNSPLH	TRBV7-2	NA	TRBJ1-6
ASGGQLNTEAF	TRBV28	TRBD1	TRBJ1-1
ASSLHSGANVLT	TRBV19	NA	TRBJ2-6
ASSSGQGFTGELF	TRBV5-1	TRBD1	TRBJ2-2
ASSPTSGRYSSREQY	TRBV19	TRBD2	TRBJ2-7
ASSPSGLAGWGETQY	TRBV4-1	TRBD2	TRBJ2-5
ASSLEGDTEAF	TRBV6-5	NA	TRBJ1-1
ASSLLQGLNTEAF	TRBV6-5	NA	TRBJ1-1
ALAKSVAGELF	TRBV30	NA	TRBJ2-2
SSIPSTSGDPYEQY	TRBV7-9	TRBD2	TRBJ2-7
ASSPNSGRETQY	TRBV7-2	TRBD2	TRBJ2-5
ASSYPNGLAGGRKTIEQY	TRBV28	TRBD2	TRBJ2-7
ASRDTGNTIY	TRBV2	NA	TRBJ1-3
ASSQGANQPQH	TRBV19	TRBD1	TRBJ1-5
ASSLGPRGVTYEQY	TRBV13	TRBD2	TRBJ2-7
ASSLDSRGGYT	TRBV5-6	NA	TRBJ1-2
ASSFRGALYEQY	TRBV7-9	NA	TRBJ2-7
ASSRAGQFEKLF	TRBV18	TRBD1	TRBJ1-4
ASSLSLGTGGGQY	TRBV28	TRBD1	TRBJ2-5
ASSSWDRGELGNTGELF	TRBV11-3	TRBD1	TRBJ2-2